This is a list of T cell receptor beta chains from one sample in a study of response to subunit inactivated influenza vaccine. MiXCR, run by TCRdb on the RT-PCR reads, gives a single entry per CDR3 protein. The sample has about 800,000 distinct CDR3 sequences; approximately 22% are singletons. Sequenced material: PBMCs from blood, taken about 5 days after vaccination. These receptor sequences come from a man aged 50 to 60 who received an inactivated influenza vaccine. CDR3s include the opening cysteine and the closing phenylalanine or tryptophan. Fields, in order: D gene, clone size, CDR3 length, J gene, V gene, CDR3 DNA, CDR3 protein. The D gene is left open where the match is weak. Size tells how often a clone was seen (once, few, many) or the class of an expanded clone, and some rows leave it out.

>TRBD2|few|16|TRBJ2-7|TRBV5-1
TGCGCCAGCAGCTTGGCGGCTAGCGGGGGAACGAACGAGCAGTACTTC
CASSLAASGGTNEQYF
>.|.|15|TRBJ2-2|TRBV10-3
TGTGCCATCAGTGAGTCGACCTTCGTCGCCGGGGAGCTGTTTTTT
CAISESTFVAGELFF
>TRBD2|few|16|TRBJ2-7|TRBV28
TGTGCCAGCAGTTCCCGATGGGCGGGAGCCCCCTACGAGCAGTACTTC
CASSSRWAGAPYEQYF
>TRBD2|few|14|TRBJ2-7|TRBV12-3/TRBV12-4
TGTGCCAGCCAGATAGCGGGGGGGGCCTACGAGCAGTACTTC
CASQIAGGAYEQYF
>.|.|14|TRBJ2-6|TRBV6-2/TRBV6-3
TGTGCCAGCAGCCGACTCTCTGGGGCCAACGTCCTGACTTTC
CASSRLSGANVLTF
>TRBD1|.|14|TRBJ2-5|TRBV7-8
TGTGCCAGCAGAACCGGGACAGGGGGCTCCGGGGCCAACTTC
CASRTGTGGSGANF
>.|many|14|TRBJ2-1|TRBV9
TGTGCCAGCAGCGTAGGTCGGGAGTACAATGAGCAGTTCTTC
CASSVGREYNEQFF
>TRBD1|.|14|TRBJ2-7|TRBV19
TGTGCCAGTAGTACCACAGGGGGCATCTACGAGCAGTACTTC
CASSTTGGIYEQYF
>TRBD2|.|15|TRBJ2-3|TRBV5-4
TGTGCCAGCAGCCCCGGGACTAGCTTCTCAGATACGCAGTATTTT
CASSPGTSFSDTQYF
>.|many|17|TRBJ1-1|TRBV5-1
TGCGCCAGCAGCTTGTCCCGGGTAGGTGCCATGAACACTGAAGCTTTCTTT
CASSLSRVGAMNTEAFF
>.|.|13|TRBJ1-2|TRBV3-1
TGTGCCAGCAGCCAAGAAGGGAGGGTTGGCTACACCTTC
CASSQEGRVGYTF
>.|.|19|TRBJ1-4|TRBV5-1
TGCGCCAGCAGCTTGGTGACGTCCTCAGCAGGGTCCGGGAGAGAAAAACTGTTTTTT
CASSLVTSSAGSGREKLFF
>TRBD1|few|15|TRBJ1-1|TRBV10-3
TGTGCCATCAGCTTAAACCAGGGGGTCAACACTGAAGCTTTCTTT
CAISLNQGVNTEAFF
>TRBD1|.|17|TRBJ1-6|TRBV5-1
TGCGCCAGCAGCTCGGCGGCCAGGGGGCGAGGAGGTTCACCCCTCCACTTT
CASSSAARGRGGSPLHF
>.|many|13|TRBJ1-2|TRBV27
TGTGCCAGCAGTCCGCAGCTGATCCATGGCTACACCTTC
CASSPQLIHGYTF
>.|.|18|TRBJ2-3|TRBV28
TGTGCCAGCAGTTTATTTGCGGGACACCCTAAATTCACAGATACGCAGTATTTT
CASSLFAGHPKFTDTQYF
>TRBD2|.|17|TRBJ2-1|TRBV7-9
TGTGCCAGCAGCCCCCGACTAGCGGGAGGGCCCAATACCGAGCAGTTCTTC
CASSPRLAGGPNTEQFF
>TRBD2|.|17|TRBJ2-1|TRBV20-1
TGCAGTGCTAGAGACGGGACTAGCGGGAGCCCCTACAATGAGCAGTTCTTC
CSARDGTSGSPYNEQFF
>.|.|14|TRBJ2-2|TRBV4-3
TGCGCCAGCAGCCCTCAGGTGGGCACCGGGGAGCTGTTTTTT
CASSPQVGTGELFF
>TRBD2|.|17|TRBJ2-3|TRBV7-2
TGTGCCAGCAGCTTAATCCCCCAGCGGGGCGGCACAGATACGCAGTATTTT
CASSLIPQRGGTDTQYF
>.|few|14|TRBJ2-7|TRBV27
TGTGCCAGCAGTTTATACGGCCCCTCCTACGAGCAGTACTTC
CASSLYGPSYEQYF
>.|few|12|TRBJ2-1|TRBV20-1
TGCAGTGCAAAACTAGTTGTGGCTGAGCAGTTCTTC
CSAKLVVAEQFF
>.|few|14|TRBJ2-2|TRBV12-3/TRBV12-4
TGTGCCAGCTCCGGACAGATGAACACCGGGGAGCTGTTTTTT
CASSGQMNTGELFF
>.|.|13|TRBJ2-7|TRBV2
TGTGCCAGCAGTGAAGCGCTTCAGGCTAGCGTAAACTTC
CASSEALQASVNF
>TRBD2|.|18|TRBJ2-2|TRBV10-3
TGTGCCATCCCCCTGTACGTCGGGACTAGCGGGAACACCGGGGAGCTGTTTTTT
CAIPLYVGTSGNTGELFF
>.|.|15|TRBJ2-3|TRBV20-1
TGCAGTGCTAGAGATATCGCGGGGGCCACAGATACGCAGTATTTT
CSARDIAGATDTQYF
>TRBD1|few|15|TRBJ2-5|TRBV11-2
TGTGCCAGCAGCCGTAGGGACAGGGGGCACGAGACCCAGTACTTC
CASSRRDRGHETQYF
>TRBD2|few|17|TRBJ2-1|TRBV27
TGTGCCAGCAGTCCTAGACTAGCGGGTAGATCCTACAATGAGCAGTTCTTC
CASSPRLAGRSYNEQFF
>.|few|11|TRBJ1-2|TRBV9
TGTGCCAGCAGCGCCGAATCTGGCTACACCTTC
CASSAESGYTF
>TRBD2|.|16|TRBJ2-7|TRBV12-3/TRBV12-4
TGTGCCAGCAGACCGGGACTAGCGGGGGGATACTACGAGCAGTACTTC
CASRPGLAGGYYEQYF
>.|.|11|TRBJ2-7|TRBV20-1
TGCAGTGCTAGTGTAGGTGGGGAGCAGTACTTC
CSASVGGEQYF
>TRBD1|.|14|TRBJ2-1|TRBV6-1
TGTGCCAGCAGCCGGGGACAGGGATGGGATGAGCAGTTCTTC
CASSRGQGWDEQFF
>.|.|15|TRBJ1-3|TRBV4-3
TGCGCCAGCAGCCAAGGACGGCAGGGTGGAAACACCATATATTTT
CASSQGRQGGNTIYF
>TRBD1|.|14|TRBJ1-1|TRBV4-3
TGCGCCAGCAGCCAAGAGACAGGGGCGACTGAAGCTTTCTTT
CASSQETGATEAFF
>.|few|16|TRBJ2-1|TRBV7-6
TGTGCCAGCAGCCCCTTTGGTGGAGGGCCTCGGGATGAGCAGTTCTTC
CASSPFGGGPRDEQFF
>TRBD1|few|17|TRBJ2-7|TRBV20-1
TGCAGTGCTGCGCCCCTCAGTGGACAGGGTAAGATCTACGAGCAGTACTTC
CSAAPLSGQGKIYEQYF